This T cell receptor (beta chain) is from a study of blood T cell repertoires in COVID-19. Study at large: Both acute and convalescent COVID-19 samples were obtained from the United States, Italy and Spain. Nucleic acid was either cDNA or gDNA, and it came from T cells, B-cell-depleted T cells, or PBMCs.

The authors' processing: The authors estimated nucleated cell counts from reference gene primer amplification. TCRdb's table, derived via immunoSEQ multiplex PCR, lists solely in-frame clones and lacks some. D and trimming were read from the DNA, whereas the V and J calls and clone size are those reported in that table. In the table there are about 310,000 clones, roughly 87% of which are singletons. This CDR3 is built from 18 residues. V shed 5 bases, J shed 2 bases, and the junction held 8 bases outside the gene matches. Germline CDR1 is KGHSH and CDR2 is LQKENI. This TCR came from a middle-aged man with active or convalescent COVID-19. The chain recombines TRBV18 with TRBJ2-5; 16 positions agree with TRBD2. The specimen was peripheral blood. The CDR3 sequence is CASSIGTSGRVLQETQYF. In DNA form, the CDR3 reads TGTGCCAGCTCAATTGGGACTAGCGGGAGGGTCTTACAAGAGACCCAGTACTTC. Full variable domain (remainder filled in from reference TRBV18 and TRBJ2-5): NAGVMQNPRHLVRRRGQEARLRCSPMKGHSHVYWYRQLPEEGLKFMVYLQKENIIDESGMPKERFSAEFPKEGPSILRIQQVVRGDSAAYFCASSIGTSGRVLQETQYFGPGTRLLVL.